These 10 T cell receptor beta chains originate from one sample sequenced in a study of blood T cell repertoires in COVID-19. The protocol was immunoSEQ multiplex PCR, while the TCRdb copy is restricted to in-frame clones and leaves out a portion. The table records under 250,000 clones, about 86% of them present only once. The sample was peripheral blood. The source of these receptors is a woman aged 25 to 39 who had recovered from COVID-19.

This clone came up a few times. The chain recombines TRBV5-6 with TRBJ1-5, with 7 bases fitting TRBD1. Germline-derived CDR1 and CDR2 are SGHDT and YYEEEE. Germline trimming cut 4 bases from V and 6 bases from J; bases unmatched to any gene: 10. The CDR3 totals 15 residues. For the CDR3, the DNA is TGTGCCAGCAGCCTCCGACAGGGAGAGGCTCAGCCCCAGCATTTT. Amino acid sequence: CASSLRQGEAQPQHF. Variable domain in full (rest from reference TRBV5-6 and TRBJ1-5): DAGVTQSPTHLIKTRGQQVTLRCSPKSGHDTVSWYQQALGQGPQFIFQYYEEEERQRGNFPDRFSGHQFPNYSSELNVNALLLGDSALYLCASSLRQGEAQPQHFGDGTRLSIL.

The chain links TRBV9 to TRBJ2-5; D might be TRBD2 (6 bases). V was shortened by 0 bases and J by 4 bases, with 16 bases between the two germline ends. The CDR3 totals 16 residues. Germline V gives CDR1 SGDLS, CDR2 YYNGEE. Here the CDR3 DNA reads TGTGCCAGCAGCGTAGGAGGAGGGGCGGTGGTAGAGACCCAGTACTTC. Translation: CASSVGGGAVVETQYF. Together with reference TRBV9 and TRBJ2-5, the CDR3 gives the full variable domain: DSGVTQTPKHLITATGQRVTLRCSPRSGDLSVYWYQQSLDQGLQFLIQYYNGEERAKGNILERFSAQQFPDLHSELNLSSLELGDSALYFCASSVGGGAVVETQYFGPGTRLLVL.

The chain couples TRBV18 to TRBJ2-1; 7 nucleotides match TRBD1. Per germline, CDR1 KGHSH and CDR2 LQKENI. The CDR3 length is 15 residues. V was pared by 2 bases and J by 2 bases, with 3 bases of the junction left unmatched. CDR3 sequence (DNA): TGTGCCAGCTCACCATGGACAGGAACCTACAATGAGCAGTTCTTC. It translates to CASSPWTGTYNEQFF. Full variable domain (missing parts from reference TRBV18 and TRBJ2-1): NAGVMQNPRHLVRRRGQEARLRCSPMKGHSHVYWYRQLPEEGLKFMVYLQKENIIDESGMPKERFSAEFPKEGPSILRIQQVVRGDSAAYFCASSPWTGTYNEQFFGPGTRLTVL.

The chain combines TRBV6-1 with TRBJ1-5, with 7 bases aligning to TRBD1. This CDR3 spans 18 amino acids. The V gene's germline CDR1 is MNHNS and CDR2 SASEGT. Trimming removed 3 bases from V and 0 bases from J; junction bases left unmatched: 11. CDR3 bases: TGTGCCAGCAGTGACCGCAACAGGGGCAGTTATAGCAATCAGCCCCAGCATTTT. It yields the protein CASSDRNRGSYSNQPQHF.

This CDR3 is CASSFPDRVKDGYTF. CDR3 sequence (DNA): TGTGCCAGCAGTTTCCCGGACAGGGTCAAGGATGGCTACACCTTC. The chain recombines TRBV28 with TRBJ1-2; 8 bases agree with TRBD1. This CDR3 spans 15 amino acids. The V segment lost 3 bases and the J segment 6 bases; nucleotides outside the gene matches: 9. The V gene's germline CDR1 is MDHEN and CDR2 SYDVKM.

Turning to this clone: At one end, the junction sequence differs from germline, possibly due to a read error. The DNA of the CDR3 is TGTGCCAGCTCCCCACTACGGACAGATGGCTACACCTTC. This encodes CASSPLRTDGYTF. V gene TRBV18 combines with J gene TRBJ1-2; D may be TRBD1 (6 bases). Looked up from germline, CDR1 is KGHSH and CDR2 is LQKENI. The CDR3 runs 13 residues.

This chain joins TRBV7-3 and TRBJ2-3; D is unresolved. The CDR3 loop spans 12 amino acids. V gave up 3 bases and J gave up 10 bases, with 11 bases separating them. The germline V gene encodes CDR1 SGHTA and CDR2 FQGTGA. The CDR3 loop is CASSFSGRPQYF. The CDR3 DNA follows: TGTGCCAGCAGCTTCTCGGGTAGGCCGCAGTATTTT.

The chain is built from TRBV5-1 and TRBJ2-5; TRBD1 matches 9 bases. The V and J ends lost 0 bases and 2 bases, in that order; junction bases with no gene match: 2. Germline lookup yields CDR1 SGHRS and CDR2 YFSETQ. The CDR3 runs 15 residues. This CDR3 reads CASSLVGTGQETQYF. CDR3 DNA sequence: TGCGCCAGCAGCTTGGTGGGGACAGGGCAAGAGACCCAGTACTTC.

CDR3 nucleotide sequence: TGTGCCAGCAGCACGGGAAATTCACCCCTCCACTTT. This gives the protein CASSTGNSPLHF. This chain connects TRBV7-9 to TRBJ1-6; D is unclear. Trimming removed 5 bases from V and 7 bases from J, with 6 bases in between. Germline V gene lookup returns CDR1 SEHNR and CDR2 FQNEAQ (reference sequence). This CDR3 has 12 amino acids.

Only a few counts were recorded for this clone. The chain joins TRBV5-1 to TRBJ1-2; D is possibly TRBD1 (6 bases). Deletions cut 0 bases from V and 2 bases from J, with 11 bases between. There are 15 residues in the CDR3. Germline V gives CDR1 SGHRS, CDR2 YFSETQ. The CDR3: CASSLAGEENYGYTF. CDR3 DNA: TGCGCCAGCAGCTTGGCAGGGGAAGAGAACTATGGCTACACCTTC.